A single sample is the source of the 18 T cell receptor beta chains below, sequenced in a study of T cells in Graves' hyperthyroidism and ophthalmopathy. Amplified regions were TCR beta CDR3 sequences from RNA transcripts. Using the HTBI primer set, a first-round RT-PCR was run on the TCR CDR3. Each CDR3 protein gets one entry after TCRdb re-called the multiplex PCR reads with MiXCR. The top ten hold approximately 8.7% of the sample, which has about 840,000 distinct CDR3 sequences, about 38% seen once. Specimen: blood. Source of these receptors: a man younger than 30 with Graves' hyperthyroidism.

This sequence joins TRBV9 and TRBJ2-5; weak D call: TRBD2 (5 bases). Trimming stripped 4 bases from V and 5 bases from J, with 18 bases between. The germline CDR1 and CDR2 sequences are SGDLS and YYNGEE. This CDR3 region has 15 residues. The CDR3 region is CASSPLGVALETQYF. Written as DNA, the CDR3 is TGTGCCAGCAGCCCCCTCGGGGTAGCCTTGGAGACCCAGTACTTC.

This clonotype was counted between two and nine times. The chain recombines TRBV7-9 with TRBJ2-2; D gene ambiguous. Between the trimmed V and J ends, which lost 3 bases and 4 bases, there was a span of 9 bases. Germline assignment: CDR1 SEHNR and CDR2 FQNEAQ (reference sequence). The CDR3 runs 14 residues. CDR3 bases: TGTGCCAGCAGCTTCAACCTTCTCACCGGGGAGCTGTTTTTT. Translated: CASSFNLLTGELFF.

This clonotype was detected many times. V and J are TRBV2 and TRBJ1-1; no clear D. In germline, CDR1 is SNHLY, CDR2 FYNNEI. Trimming stripped 6 bases from V and 0 bases from J, with 14 bases between. CDR3 size: 15 residues. The CDR3 is CASSETLFVNTEAFF. The CDR3 DNA sequence: TGTGCCAGCAGCGAAACATTATTTGTGAACACTGAAGCTTTCTTT.

The count of this clonotype is one. The chain joins TRBV9 to TRBJ1-1; 10 nucleotides match TRBD1. V shed 4 bases and J 7 bases; nucleotides not matched to a gene: 16. The germline gives CDR1 SGDLS, CDR2 YYNGEE. This CDR3 has 17 residues. Here the CDR3 reads CASSLPMGQGTAFEAFF. In DNA, the CDR3 is TGTGCCAGCAGCCTCCCAATGGGACAGGGGACGGCGTTTGAAGCTTTCTTT.

This clonotype has just a few counts. The CDR3, as DNA: TGTGCCAGCACCTCGGAAGTGAAAACTTTCTTT. Amino acid sequence: CASTSEVKTFF. This chain uses TRBV2 with TRBJ1-1; D is uncertain. With 7 bases removed from V and 12 bases from J, the gap between germline ends came to 15 bases. This CDR3 is built from 11 residues. Germline CDR1 and CDR2: SNHLY and FYNNEI.

This clonotype was detected only a few times. The chain links TRBV5-1 to TRBJ2-6; D assignment may be TRBD1 or TRBD2 (6 bases each). V gave up 0 bases and J gave up 2 bases, with 9 bases separating them. Germline loops: CDR1 SGHRS, CDR2 YFSETQ. The CDR3 extends over 16 amino acids. The CDR3 nucleotides are TGCGCCAGCAGCTTGGAGGGGGGACCTGGGGCCAACGTCCTGACTTTC. Translating gives CASSLEGGPGANVLTF.

This clonotype was counted a few times. This chain links TRBV14 with TRBJ1-1; TRBD1 might be the D (5 bases). V was shortened by 4 bases and J by 3 bases, with 15 bases between the two germline ends. This CDR3 has 15 residues. Germline-derived CDR1 and CDR2 are SGHDN and FVKESK. The chain's CDR3 is CASSPVEGKDTEAFF. CDR3 in DNA: TGTGCCAGCAGCCCAGTTGAGGGGAAGGACACTGAAGCTTTCTTT.

This clonotype appeared many times. The V and J genes are TRBV7-3 and TRBJ1-2; D possibly corresponds to TRBD1 (5 bases). The CDR3 runs to 14 residues. V was clipped by 0 bases and J by 5 bases, with 10 bases between them. CDR1 and CDR2 from the germline V gene are SGHTA and FQGTGA. This chain's CDR3 is CASSLTGAQYGYTF. The CDR3 DNA sequence: TGTGCCAGCAGCTTAACCGGGGCTCAATATGGCTACACCTTC.

This chain links TRBV10-3 with TRBJ2-7, with a tentative D call TRBD2 (6 bases). The CDR3 is 16 residues long. V lost 6 bases and J lost 2, with 20 bases in between. Per germline, CDR1 ENHRY and CDR2 SYGVKD. CDR3 in DNA: TGTGCCATCAGCGTGGGGGACTCCGATAGACCCTACGAGCAGTACTTC. This translates into CAISVGDSDRPYEQYF.

The chain has TRBV29-1 and TRBJ2-7, with D maybe TRBD2 (6 bases). Trimming took 1 base from V and 2 from J, leaving 15 bases between them. The germline gives CDR1 SQVTM, CDR2 ANQGSEA. CDR3 length equals 15 residues. CDR3 DNA sequence: TGCAGCGTTGAAGGTCTGGTAGGGGAGGCCTACGAGCAGTACTTC. It encodes CSVEGLVGEAYEQYF.

The rearrangement links TRBV20-1 to TRBJ2-2, with TRBD2 identical over 10 bases. CDR3 length equals 15 residues. Unmatched junction bases numbered 9, after V lost 6 bases and J lost 5 bases. Germline CDR1 is DFQATT and CDR2 is SNEGSKA (reference sequence). CDR3 amino acids: CSASQGLARTGELFF. CDR3 nucleotides: TGCAGTGCCAGCCAGGGACTAGCGAGGACCGGGGAGCTGTTTTTT.

This clonotype was seen a handful of times. The chain employs TRBV5-1 and TRBJ2-2, with D unclear. Between the trimmed V and J ends, which lost 0 bases and 1 base, there was a span of 10 bases. This CDR3 is 16 amino acids long. CDR1 is SGHRS and CDR2 is YFSETQ in the germline V gene. CDR3 nucleotides: TGCGCCAGCAGCTTGGCGACGAGGTGGAACACCGGGGAGCTGTTTTTT. It specifies CASSLATRWNTGELFF. The full variable domain, in which reference TRBV5-1 and TRBJ2-2 provide the parts outside the CDR3, is KAGVTQTPRYLIKTRGQQVTLSCSPISGHRSVSWYQQTPGQGLQFLFEYFSETQRNKGNFPGRFSGRQFSNSRSEMNVSTLELGDSALYLCASSLATRWNTGELFFGEGSRLTVL.

This clonotype was observed at least ten times. This chain links TRBV5-1 with TRBJ1-4; D is uncertain. The CDR3 runs to 14 residues. Trimming pared 2 bases from V and 6 bases from J, leaving 11 bases between. CDR1 SGHRS and CDR2 YFSETQ come from the germline V gene. The DNA of the CDR3 is TGCGCCAGCAGCTTTCGGGCTAACGATGAAAAACTGTTTTTT. Translated, it gives CASSFRANDEKLFF. Full variable domain (missing parts from reference TRBV5-1 and TRBJ1-4): KAGVTQTPRYLIKTRGQQVTLSCSPISGHRSVSWYQQTPGQGLQFLFEYFSETQRNKGNFPGRFSGRQFSNSRSEMNVSTLELGDSALYLCASSFRANDEKLFFGSGTQLSVL.

This chain connects TRBV15 to TRBJ2-7, with D perhaps matching TRBD1 (5 bases). The CDR3 runs to 17 residues. The germline V and J ends were trimmed by 0 bases and 7 bases, with 22 bases remaining between them. Germline V gene lookup returns CDR1 LNHNV and CDR2 YYDKDF (reference sequence). This CDR3 is CATSRERGASSYNEQYF. The CDR3 DNA is TGTGCCACCAGCAGAGAACGTGGGGCGAGCTCCTACAATGAGCAGTACTTC. The full variable domain, with the rest looked up from reference TRBV15 and TRBJ2-7, is DAMVIQNPRYQVTQFGKPVTLSCSQTLNHNVMYWYQQKSSQAPKLLFHYYDKDFNNEADTPDNFQSRRPNTSFCFLDIRSPGLGDTAMYLCATSRERGASSYNEQYFGPGTRLTVT.

The chain recombines TRBV5-1 with TRBJ2-5, with D tentatively TRBD2 (6 bases). The CDR3 runs 16 residues. The germline V and J ends were trimmed by 0 bases and 5 bases, with 17 bases remaining between them. Germline V CDR1 and CDR2: SGHRS, YFSETQ. The CDR3 region has the DNA TGCGCCAGCAGCTTGGGCGGGGAGGCAAGGAGTGAGACCCAGTACTTC. Residues: CASSLGGEARSETQYF.

The DNA of the CDR3 is TGTGCCACCAGCAGAGATACTAACATTTATGGCTACACCTTC. Translation: CATSRDTNIYGYTF. The V and J genes are TRBV15 and TRBJ1-2; the D is unclear. Per the germline V gene, CDR1 is LNHNV and CDR2 is YYDKDF (reference sequence). V lost 0 bases, J lost 5 bases, and 10 bases lay in between. This CDR3 is 14 amino acids long.

This clonotype was observed at least ten times. The genes are TRBV7-3 and TRBJ1-1; D is unresolved. The CDR3 is made up of 14 amino acids. With 5 bases removed from V and 0 bases from J, the gap between germline ends came to 10 bases. Germline CDR1 SGHTA, CDR2 FQGTGA. DNA for the CDR3: TGTGCCAGCAGCCCCACCGAGATGAACACTGAAGCTTTCTTT. Protein sequence: CASSPTEMNTEAFF.

The chain uses TRBV7-2 and TRBJ2-2, with D perhaps matching TRBD2 (6 bases). The V end lost 10 bases, the J end lost 0 bases, and 18 bases lay between the germline ends. The CDR3 loop spans 16 amino acids. Germline-derived CDR1 and CDR2 are SGHTA and FQGNSA. The DNA for the CDR3 is TGTGCCACCTCAGCACGCGGGACTTCGAACACCGGGGAGCTGTTTTTT. Residues: CATSARGTSNTGELFF.